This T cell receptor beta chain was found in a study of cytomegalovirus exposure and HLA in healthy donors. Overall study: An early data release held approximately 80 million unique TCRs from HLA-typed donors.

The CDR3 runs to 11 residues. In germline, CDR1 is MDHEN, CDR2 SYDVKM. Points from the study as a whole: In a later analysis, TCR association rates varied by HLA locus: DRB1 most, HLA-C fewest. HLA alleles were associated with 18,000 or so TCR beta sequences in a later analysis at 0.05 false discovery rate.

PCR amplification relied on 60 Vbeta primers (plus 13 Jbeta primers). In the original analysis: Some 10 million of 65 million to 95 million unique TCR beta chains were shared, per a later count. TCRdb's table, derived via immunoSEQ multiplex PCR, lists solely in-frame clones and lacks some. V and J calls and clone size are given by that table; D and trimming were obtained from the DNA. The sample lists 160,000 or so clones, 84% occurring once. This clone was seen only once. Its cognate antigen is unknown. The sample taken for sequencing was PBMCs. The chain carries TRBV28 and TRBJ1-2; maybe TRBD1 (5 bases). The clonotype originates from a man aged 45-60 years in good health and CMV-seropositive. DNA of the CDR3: TGTGGGACACGCTCTAACTATGGCTACACCTTC. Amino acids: CGTRSNYGYTF.